This entry lists 15 T cell receptor beta chains sequenced from one sample in a study of blood T cells in healthy people across ages. The use of a sample-barcoded 5' primer and a J-beta primer mix characterized a second PCR of about 6 to 12 cycles. TCRdb itself ran the 5' RACE reads through MiXCR, one entry per CDR3 protein. The sample includes some 1.6 million distinct CDR3 sequences, almost 35% of them seen just once. Sequencing was done on a sample of blood. These receptors were obtained from a woman in her 30s in good health.

The chain carries TRBV20-1 and TRBJ1-2; maybe TRBD1 (5 bases). Trimming pared 3 bases from V and 2 bases from J, leaving 16 bases between. Germline V CDR1 and CDR2: DFQATT, SNEGSKA (reference sequence). CDR3 length: 15 residues. CDR3: CSASDPGRKNYGYTF. The CDR3 coding sequence is TGCAGTGCTAGTGATCCGGGACGGAAAAACTATGGCTACACCTTC.

This clonotype was picked up many times. The chain joins TRBV7-9 to TRBJ2-5, with 7 positions matching TRBD2. The V gene end was trimmed by 6 bases and the J gene end by 5 bases; junction bases not matched to a gene: 6. Germline V gene data show CDR1 as SEHNR and CDR2 as FQNEAQ (reference sequence). This CDR3 is 13 amino acids long. The CDR3 region has the DNA TGTGCCAGCAGTTTGGGGGGGTGGGAGACCCAGTACTTC. Translating it yields CASSLGGWETQYF.

The genes are TRBV2 and TRBJ2-7, with D unresolved. Trimming cost V 5 bases and J 3 bases, with 14 bases left between them. Germline CDR1 is SNHLY and CDR2 is FYNNEI. CDR3 size: 14 residues. CDR3 region: CASSFRAEVYEQYF. For the CDR3, the DNA is TGTGCCAGCAGTTTCCGGGCCGAAGTCTACGAGCAGTACTTC.

This clonotype has a count of ten or more. The rearrangement links TRBV6-6 to TRBJ2-5; D is uncertain. Trimming left V 5 bases short and J 3 bases short, with 13 bases between. The CDR3 is 14 amino acids. The germline gives CDR1 MNHNY, CDR2 SVGAGI (reference sequence). CDR3 nucleotides: TGTGCCAGCAGTCGAGGATCTCAGGAAGAGACCCAGTACTTC. It translates to CASSRGSQEETQYF.

The chain is built from TRBV11-2 and TRBJ2-7; TRBD2 is a possible D gene (5 bases). Germline values: CDR1 SGHAT, CDR2 FQNNGV. The germline V and J ends were trimmed by 1 base and 5 bases, with 21 bases remaining between them. The CDR3 runs 17 residues. The CDR3 spells CASSLVGRGLAGDEQYF. CDR3 DNA: TGTGCCAGCAGCTTAGTAGGCCGTGGGCTAGCTGGGGACGAGCAGTACTTC.

As for this clonotype: A much larger clone sits a single nucleotide away, making a read error possible. This chain links TRBV4-1 with TRBJ1-2; no clear D. The CDR3 is made up of 16 amino acids. The germline gives CDR1 MGHRA, CDR2 YSYEKL. CDR3 bases: TGCGCCAGCAGCCAAGATTTAACGGGCCCTAACTATGACTACACCTTC. This sequence encodes CASSQDLTGPNYDYTF.

This clonotype was observed a handful of times. The chain has TRBV2 and TRBJ2-1, with 10 bases fitting TRBD1. The CDR3 consists of 16 residues. After removal of 6 bases from V and 2 bases from J, the junction contained 7 bases not matched to a gene. Germline lookup yields CDR1 SNHLY and CDR2 FYNNEI. The CDR3 loop is CASSAPGQGTYNEQFF. DNA for the CDR3: TGTGCCAGCAGCGCACCGGGACAGGGGACCTACAATGAGCAGTTCTTC. The full variable domain, in which reference TRBV2 and TRBJ2-1 provide the parts outside the CDR3, is EPEVTQTPSHQVTQMGQEVILRCVPISNHLYFYWYRQILGQKVEFLVSFYNNEISEKSEIFDDQFSVERPDGSNFTLKIRSTKLEDSAMYFCASSAPGQGTYNEQFFGPGTRLTVL.

Points on this clonotype: A much larger clone lies a single base off, so this may be a read error. This rearrangement joins TRBV5-1 to TRBJ2-1; 7 bases are shared with TRBD1. CDR1 and CDR2 from the germline V gene are SGHRS and YFSETQ. The CDR3 is 15 residues long. The ends lost 9 bases at V and 8 bases at J; junction bases unmatched: 17. CDR3 nucleotide sequence: TGCGCCAACGTACGGGTTGGGACAGAAGGGGATGAGCAGTTCTTC. It yields the protein CANVRVGTEGDEQFF.

This clonotype is a singleton in its sample. The J gene is TRBJ2-4, the V gene TRBV5-1, with D possibly TRBD1 on 7 matching bases. The DNA end is a closer match to TRBJ2-7, so the J assignment may be wrong. CDR1 is SGHRS, CDR2 YFSETQ, per germline. The CDR3 is 16 residues long. The chain's CDR3 is CASSLAAGGIWYEQYF. The CDR3 coding sequence is TGCGCCAGCAGCTTGGCCGCAGGGGGGATCTGGTACGAGCAGTACTTC.

This clonotype came up a few times. The rearrangement joins TRBV20-1 to TRBJ2-1, with D perhaps TRBD1 (6 bases). Trimming took 4 bases from V and 5 from J, leaving 12 bases between them. The CDR3 extends over 13 amino acids. From germline, CDR1 is DFQATT and CDR2 SNEGSKA (reference sequence). The CDR3, as DNA: TGCAGTGCTACCAGGGGAGTCCACAATGAGCAGTTCTTC. This gives the protein CSATRGVHNEQFF.

This clonotype came up a few times. This chain links TRBV7-9 with TRBJ2-5; D is ambiguous. This CDR3 contains 15 residues. Trimming removed 2 bases from V and 3 bases from J, with 13 bases in between. Germline CDR1 and CDR2: SEHNR and FQNEAQ (reference sequence). The CDR3 loop is CASSLIAVWEETQYF. The DNA for the CDR3 is TGTGCCAGCAGCTTAATCGCGGTTTGGGAAGAGACCCAGTACTTC.

This chain joins TRBV11-2 and TRBJ2-1, with a weak D call TRBD2 (6 bases). CDR3 length: 17 residues. Germline CDR1 is SGHAT and CDR2 is FQNNGV. V was shortened by 1 base and J by 0 bases, with 13 bases between the two germline ends. DNA of the CDR3: TGTGCCAGCAGCTTAGCTTGGGGGGAACGCTCCTACAATGAGCAGTTCTTC. Translation: CASSLAWGERSYNEQFF.

This chain uses TRBV27 with TRBJ1-1; D uncertain. CDR1 and CDR2 from the germline V gene are MNHEY and SMNVEV (reference sequence). This CDR3 is 14 amino acids long. Trimming removed 0 bases at V and 2 bases at J, with 7 bases between. The CDR3 DNA reads TGTGCCAGCAGTTTATCAAACGGTAACACTGAAGCTTTCTTT. As protein: CASSLSNGNTEAFF.

The CDR3 spells CASSWEPGDYGYTF. The CDR3 nucleotides read TGCGCCAGCAGCTGGGAGCCGGGGGACTATGGCTACACCTTC. The chain recombines TRBV5-1 with TRBJ1-2; a possible D gene is TRBD1 (5 bases). CDR1 SGHRS and CDR2 YFSETQ come from the germline V gene. The CDR3 totals 14 residues. The germline V and J ends were trimmed by 3 bases and 3 bases, with 12 bases remaining between them.

The table lists this clonotype with a few counts. This chain uses TRBV24-1 with TRBJ2-7, with 7 bases aligning to TRBD1. The DNA end favors TRBJ2-5, so the J call may be wrong. The V gene's germline CDR1 is KGHDR and CDR2 SFDVKD. The CDR3 spans 14 residues. The CDR3 DNA reads TGTGCCACCAGTGAACCCGACAGGGCTAAGACCCAGTACTTC. It encodes CATSEPDRAKTQYF.